The entry below describes one T cell receptor (beta chain). These data originate in a study of quantifying T cell responses using KT2 cells. Overall study context: TCR alpha and beta constant-region primers primed reverse transcription of RNA.

A single-stranded UMI oligo with SP2 sequence was ligated to cDNA 3' ends. An equimolar mix of RC1.1 and RC1.2 primed the beta chain across TRBC1 and TRBC2. A single record per CDR3 protein comes from TCRdb applying MiXCR to the UMI-ligation and nested PCR reads. Here the sample spans tens of thousands of distinct CDR3 sequences, 12% being singletons. Germline lookup yields CDR1 SGDLS and CDR2 YYNGEE. V lost 3 bases, J lost 2 bases, and 20 bases lay in between. The CDR3 has 17 residues. The receptor was derived from a human donor. The gene calls are TRBV9 and TRBJ1-2, with a possible D match to TRBD1 (6 bases). The sample consisted of PBMCs spiked with cells of the T cell clone KT2. The CDR3 loop is CASSAPGGTFHNYGYTF. CDR3 coding DNA: TGTGCCAGCAGCGCCCCGGGAGGGACATTCCACAACTATGGCTACACCTTC.